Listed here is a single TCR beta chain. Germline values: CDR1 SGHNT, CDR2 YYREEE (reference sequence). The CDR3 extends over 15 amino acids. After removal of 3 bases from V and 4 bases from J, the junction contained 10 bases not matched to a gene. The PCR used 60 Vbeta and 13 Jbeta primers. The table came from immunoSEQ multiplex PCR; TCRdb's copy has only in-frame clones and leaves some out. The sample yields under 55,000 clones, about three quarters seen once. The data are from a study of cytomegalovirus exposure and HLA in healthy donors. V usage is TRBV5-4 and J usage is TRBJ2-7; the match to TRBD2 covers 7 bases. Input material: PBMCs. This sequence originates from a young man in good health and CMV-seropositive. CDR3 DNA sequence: TGTGCCAGCAGCTCTCGGACTAGTGTGACGTACGAGCAGTACTTC. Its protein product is CASSSRTSVTYEQYF.